The next 10 T cell receptor beta chains were all read from a single sample in a study of blood T cell repertoires in COVID-19. Using immunoSEQ multiplex PCR, the repertoire was profiled, and TCRdb retains in-frame clones only, with some absent. The data contain 110,000 to 150,000 clones, over 70% of them seen just once; the ten biggest clones take up about 1.8%. Sequenced: peripheral blood. The source is a woman aged 55-69 years with acute or convalescent COVID-19.

The V and J genes are TRBV18 and TRBJ1-6, with TRBD1 matching 8 bases. From germline, CDR1 is KGHSH and CDR2 LQKENI. There are 14 residues in the CDR3. Losses at the gene ends were 3 bases for V and 8 bases for J; bases not matched to a gene: 3. The CDR3 region has the DNA TGTGCCAGCTCACCCAGGGGGCTTGATTCACCCCTCCACTTT. Encoded protein: CASSPRGLDSPLHF.

V and J are TRBV10-3 and TRBJ2-1; 9 bases align to TRBD2. Germline V gene sequence: CDR1 ENHRY, CDR2 SYGVKD. After removal of 7 bases from V and 0 bases from J, the junction contained 13 bases not matched to a gene. This CDR3 is 18 amino acids long. Written as DNA, the CDR3 is TGTGCCATCAAGCAAGGACTAGCGCCCCGGAGCTCCTACAATGAGCAGTTCTTC. As protein: CAIKQGLAPRSSYNEQFF.

The rearrangement links TRBV11-3 to TRBJ2-7, with 8 bases identical to TRBD1. The junction had 11 bases not matched to a gene; V was cut back by 4 bases and J by 3 bases. This CDR3 is 16 amino acids long. Germline CDR1 reads SGHNT; CDR2 reads YENEEA. The DNA for the CDR3 is TGTGCCAGCAGCTCCAAAACCGGGACAGGTGGCTACGAGCAGTACTTC. As protein: CASSSKTGTGGYEQYF. The variable domain in full, completed from reference TRBV11-3 and TRBJ2-7, reads EAGVVQSPRYKIIEKKQPVAFWCNPISGHNTLYWYLQNLGQGPELLIRYENEEAVDDSQLPKDRFSAERLKGVDSTLKIQPAELGDSAVYLCASSSKTGTGGYEQYFGPGTRLTVT.

The V call is TRBV27, the J call TRBJ2-7; 11 bases fit TRBD2. Unmatched junction bases numbered 7, after V lost 5 bases and J lost 1 base. There are 16 residues in the CDR3. Germline-derived CDR1 and CDR2 are MNHEY and SMNVEV (reference sequence). CDR3 residues: CASSTLSGRVSYEQYF. In DNA form, the CDR3 reads TGTGCCAGCAGTACCCTTAGCGGGAGGGTATCCTACGAGCAGTACTTC.

Turning to this clone: This sample includes further DNA sequences coding for the same CDR3. The chain joins TRBV12-3 or TRBV12-4 to TRBJ1-1, with D uncertain. The CDR3 extends over 13 amino acids. Trimming stripped 2 bases from V and 3 bases from J, with 7 bases between. The CDR3 nucleotides are TGTGCCAGCAGTTTAAACAGAGACACTGAAGCTTTCTTT. Translation: CASSLNRDTEAFF.

The chain has TRBV29-1 and TRBJ1-1; unclear D gene. The V end was cut by 5 bases, the J end by 5 bases, with 15 bases between. This CDR3 has 13 amino acids. Germline lookup yields CDR1 SQVTM and CDR2 ANQGSEA. The CDR3 region has the DNA TGCAGCGTTATCCAGATCCCGGGAACTGAAGCTTTCTTT. Translating gives CSVIQIPGTEAFF.

This clone was observed a handful of times. This chain connects TRBV6-1 to TRBJ2-1, with D possibly matching TRBD1 (6 bases). The germline CDR1 and CDR2 sequences are MNHNS and SASEGT. The CDR3 has 15 amino acids. The germline V and J ends were trimmed by 3 bases and 6 bases, with 15 bases remaining between them. DNA of the CDR3: TGTGCCAGCAGTGATCTAAGAATACAGGGCAATGAGCAGTTCTTC. Its translation: CASSDLRIQGNEQFF.

CDR3 amino acids: CASSLDSGRAQEQYF. In DNA, the CDR3 is TGTGCCAGCAGCTTAGATAGCGGGAGGGCTCAAGAGCAGTACTTC. The chain employs TRBV7-2 and TRBJ2-7, with 11 bases lining up with TRBD2. The J segment lost 7 bases and the V segment lost 1 base, leaving 6 bases of the junction unmatched. Germline V gives CDR1 SGHTA, CDR2 FQGNSA. The CDR3 has 15 amino acids.

This clone has just one count. The chain carries TRBV24-1 and TRBJ2-7; 9 bases map to TRBD2. The CDR3 is made up of 16 amino acids. The germline V gene encodes CDR1 KGHDR and CDR2 SFDVKD. J was trimmed by 2 bases and V by 0 bases; bases with no gene match: 4. For the CDR3, the DNA is TGTGCCACCAGTGATTTGCCAGCGGGAGGTACCTACGAGCAGTACTTC. Its translation: CATSDLPAGGTYEQYF.

CDR3 residues: CASSLAGGYNEQFF. The CDR3 nucleotides are TGTGCCAGCAGTTTGGCGGGAGGCTACAATGAGCAGTTCTTC. This chain links TRBV28 with TRBJ2-1, with 8 bases aligning to TRBD2. V lost 3 bases to trimming and J lost 3 bases; unmatched junction nucleotides: 1. The length of the CDR3 is 14 residues. Germline V gene lookup returns CDR1 MDHEN and CDR2 SYDVKM.